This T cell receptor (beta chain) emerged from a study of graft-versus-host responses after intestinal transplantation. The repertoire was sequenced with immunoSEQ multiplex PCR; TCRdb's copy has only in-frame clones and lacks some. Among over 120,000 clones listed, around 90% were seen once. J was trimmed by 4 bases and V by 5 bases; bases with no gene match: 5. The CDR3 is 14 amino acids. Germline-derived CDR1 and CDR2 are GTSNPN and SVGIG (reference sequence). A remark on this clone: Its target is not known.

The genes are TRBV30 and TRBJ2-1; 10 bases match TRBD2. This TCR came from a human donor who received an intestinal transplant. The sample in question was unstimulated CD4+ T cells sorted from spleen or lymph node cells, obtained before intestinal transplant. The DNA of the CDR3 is TGTGCCTGGGTAGCGGGAGGACGGTACAATGAGCAGTTCTTC. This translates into CAWVAGGRYNEQFF.